The 11 T cell receptor beta chains reported below all come from one sample, sequenced in a study of beta chain features in type 1 diabetes. Expressed TCRB transcripts were sequenced after all isolated RNA was converted to cDNA. Profiling relied on immunoSEQ multiplex PCR, and the TCRdb table lists in-frame clones only, not all of them. Found here are approximately 140,000 clones, about 9.1% of them singletons; the top ten hold less than 0.85%. The sequenced material came from central memory CD4+ T cells from blood. Every receptor here comes from a middle-aged woman in good health.

This clone was picked up a small number of times. The chain's CDR3 is CASSVQRGTDTQYF. CDR3 nucleotide sequence: TGTGCCAGCAGTGTTCAGCGGGGCACAGATACGCAGTATTTT. The genes are TRBV2 and TRBJ2-3; maybe TRBD2 (6 bases). Germline CDR1 SNHLY, CDR2 FYNNEI. CDR3 length equals 14 residues. Trimming shortened V by 4 bases and J by 1 base, and 9 bases separated the two germline ends.

There are a few counts of this clone. The rearrangement links TRBV5-1 to TRBJ2-7; 9 bases line up with TRBD2. Germline V gives CDR1 SGHRS, CDR2 YFSETQ. The CDR3 is made up of 13 amino acids. V lost 2 bases, J lost 5 bases, and 2 bases stayed unmatched. The CDR3 DNA follows: TGCGCCAGCAGCTTCGGACTAGCGAACGAGCAGTACTTC. Translating it yields CASSFGLANEQYF.

A few counts support this clone. V gene TRBV5-1 combines with J gene TRBJ1-1, with a weak D call TRBD1 (5 bases). V lost 4 bases and J lost 3, with 7 bases in between. Germline V gene data show CDR1 as SGHRS and CDR2 as YFSETQ. The CDR3 is 12 amino acids. The CDR3 reads CASSTGYTEAFF. CDR3 in DNA: TGCGCCAGCAGCACAGGATACACTGAAGCTTTCTTT.

J is TRBJ2-3 and V is TRBV6-1; D perhaps matches TRBD2 (6 bases). The CDR3 sequence is 15 residues long. CDR1 and CDR2 (germline): MNHNS, SASEGT. Trimming removed 6 bases from V and 2 bases from J, with 15 bases in between. In nucleotides, the CDR3 is TGTGCCAGCAGCCGGGCGCGGGGTATCACAGATACGCAGTATTTT. This encodes CASSRARGITDTQYF.

The rearrangement joins TRBV19 to TRBJ1-1; D may be TRBD1 (6 bases). CDR1 is LNHDA and CDR2 is SQIVND in the germline V gene (reference sequence). The CDR3 consists of 17 residues. Deletions cut 1 base from V and 1 base from J, with 16 bases between. In DNA form, the CDR3 reads TGTGCCAGTAGTATAGTTCGGCCCGGGACAAAGAACACTGAAGCTTTCTTT. Protein product: CASSIVRPGTKNTEAFF.

The chain links TRBV6-1 to TRBJ2-5; a possible D gene is TRBD1 (5 bases). This CDR3 is built from 12 residues. Looked up from germline, CDR1 is MNHNS and CDR2 is SASEGT. V was cut by 11 bases and J by 1 base, with 11 bases left in between. The CDR3 DNA follows: TGTGCCGGTCGGCAGGGCCAAGAGACCCAGTACTTC. Its translation is CAGRQGQETQYF.

The V and J genes are TRBV4-3 and TRBJ2-5; D gene unclear. The DNA end is a closer match to TRBJ2-7, so the J assignment may be wrong. Germline V CDR1 and CDR2: LGHNA, YSLEER. The length of the CDR3 is 15 residues. CDR3 DNA: TGCGCCAGCAGCCGCGATATGACATCCACCTACGAGCAGTACTTC. The encoded protein is CASSRDMTSTYEQYF.

The V gene is TRBV4-1, the J gene TRBJ1-5; D perhaps matches TRBD1 (6 bases). Trimming removed 0 bases at V and 0 bases at J, with 6 bases between. The length of the CDR3 is 15 residues. Germline V gene data show CDR1 as MGHRA and CDR2 as YSYEKL. The CDR3 protein is CASSQEQGSNQPQHF. CDR3 coding DNA: TGCGCCAGCAGCCAAGAACAGGGTAGCAATCAGCCCCAGCATTTT.

This clone has more than one count but fewer than ten. The rearrangement joins TRBV7-8 to TRBJ2-3, with D possibly TRBD2 on 7 matching bases. CDR3 length: 16 residues. V lost 3 bases and J lost 0, with 13 bases in between. CDR1 is SGHVS and CDR2 is FQNEAQ in the germline V gene. For the CDR3, the DNA is TGTGCCAGCAGCTTCGGGGGGCGGGGGAGCACAGATACGCAGTATTTT. As protein: CASSFGGRGSTDTQYF.

The rearrangement uses TRBV12-5 and TRBJ2-7; 11 bases are shared with TRBD2. The V gene end was trimmed by 0 bases and the J gene end by 0 bases; junction bases not matched to a gene: 19. CDR1 is LGHNT, CDR2 FRNRAP, per germline. The CDR3 sequence is 22 residues long. The CDR3 protein is CASGLVRGLRLAGGLSSYEQYF. The CDR3 DNA reads as TGTGCTAGTGGTTTGGTACGAGGGCTTCGGCTAGCGGGGGGCCTGAGCTCCTACGAGCAGTACTTC.

This clone has a handful of counts. The rearrangement joins TRBV5-6 to TRBJ2-1, with TRBD2 matching over 10 bases. With 3 bases clipped from V and 13 bases from J, the junction kept 19 bases outside the gene matches. Germline CDR1 SGHDT, CDR2 YYEEEE. This CDR3 has 17 residues. In DNA, the CDR3 is TGTGCCAGCAGCTCCCTCAGCGGGGGGGCCGGGCGCGATGCCCAGTTCTTC. Residues: CASSSLSGGAGRDAQFF. Looking up the rest from reference TRBV5-6 and TRBJ2-1 gives the full variable domain: DAGVTQSPTHLIKTRGQQVTLRCSPKSGHDTVSWYQQALGQGPQFIFQYYEEEERQRGNFPDRFSGHQFPNYSSELNVNALLLGDSALYLCASSSLSGGAGRDAQFFGPGTRLTVL.